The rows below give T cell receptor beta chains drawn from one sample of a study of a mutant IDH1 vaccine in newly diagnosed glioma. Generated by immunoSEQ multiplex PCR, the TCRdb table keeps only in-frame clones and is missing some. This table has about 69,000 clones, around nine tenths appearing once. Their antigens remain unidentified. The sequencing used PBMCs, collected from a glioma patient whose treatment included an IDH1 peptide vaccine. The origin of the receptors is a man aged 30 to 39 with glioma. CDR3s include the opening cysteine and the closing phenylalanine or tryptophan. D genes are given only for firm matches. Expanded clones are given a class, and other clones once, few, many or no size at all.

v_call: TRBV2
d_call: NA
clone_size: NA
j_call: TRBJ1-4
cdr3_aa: CASSESGSAQFGELFF
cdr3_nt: TGTGCCAGCAGTGAGTCGGGGTCAGCTCAGTTCGGGGAACTGTTTTTT

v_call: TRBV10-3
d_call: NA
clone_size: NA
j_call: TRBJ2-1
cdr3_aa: CAISETMAGSYNEQFF
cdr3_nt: TGTGCCATCAGTGAGACTATGGCCGGTTCCTACAATGAGCAGTTCTTC

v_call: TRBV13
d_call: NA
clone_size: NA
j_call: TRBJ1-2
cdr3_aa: CASREFWDPNYGYTF
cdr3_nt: TGTGCCAGCAGGGAATTTTGGGACCCTAACTATGGCTACACCTTC

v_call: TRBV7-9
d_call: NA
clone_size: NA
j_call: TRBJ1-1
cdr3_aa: CASSLIQTAFEAFF
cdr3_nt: TGTGCCAGCAGCTTGATCCAGACCGCCTTTGAAGCTTTCTTT

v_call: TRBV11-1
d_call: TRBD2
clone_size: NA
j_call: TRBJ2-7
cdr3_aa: CASSLLAGSWDEQYF
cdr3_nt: TGTGCCAGCAGCTTACTAGCGGGCTCGTGGGACGAGCAGTACTTC

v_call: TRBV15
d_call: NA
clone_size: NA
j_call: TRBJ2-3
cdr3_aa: CATSRSQFTDTQYF
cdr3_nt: TGTGCCACCAGCAGGAGTCAGTTCACAGATACGCAGTATTTT

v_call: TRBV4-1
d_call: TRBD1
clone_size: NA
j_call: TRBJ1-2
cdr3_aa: CASSRGTGDRYGYTF
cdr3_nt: TGCGCCAGCAGCCGAGGGACAGGGGACCGGTATGGCTACACCTTC

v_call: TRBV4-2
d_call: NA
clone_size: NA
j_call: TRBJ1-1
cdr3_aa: CASSQDLWPGAKAFF
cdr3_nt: TGTGCCAGCAGCCAAGACCTCTGGCCAGGGGCAAAGGCTTTCTTT

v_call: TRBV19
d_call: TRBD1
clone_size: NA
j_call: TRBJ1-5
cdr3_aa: CASSIWTGPLRPQHF
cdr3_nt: TGTGCCAGTAGTATCTGGACAGGGCCCCTACGGCCCCAGCATTTT

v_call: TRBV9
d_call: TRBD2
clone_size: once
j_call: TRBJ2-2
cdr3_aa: CASSVGMAGGNTGELFF
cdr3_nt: TGTGCCAGCAGCGTAGGAATGGCGGGAGGGAACACCGGGGAGCTGTTTTTT

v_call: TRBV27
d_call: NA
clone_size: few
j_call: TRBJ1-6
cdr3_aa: CATEEGLGYNSPLHF
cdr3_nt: TGTGCCACCGAGGAAGGGTTGGGATATAATTCACCCCTCCACTTT

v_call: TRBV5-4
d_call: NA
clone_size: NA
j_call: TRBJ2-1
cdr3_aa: CASSLDDNEQFF
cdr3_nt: TGTGCCAGCAGCTTGGACGACAATGAGCAGTTCTTC

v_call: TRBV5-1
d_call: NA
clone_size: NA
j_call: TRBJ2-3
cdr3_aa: CASSLALRLGGRTDTQYF
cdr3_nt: TGCGCCAGCAGCTTGGCCCTACGACTGGGCGGACGCACAGATACGCAGTATTTT

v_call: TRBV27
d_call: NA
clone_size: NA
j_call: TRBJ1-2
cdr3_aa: CASGPLTGPNTF
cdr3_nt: TGTGCCAGCGGTCCTCTGACAGGACCCAACACCTTC

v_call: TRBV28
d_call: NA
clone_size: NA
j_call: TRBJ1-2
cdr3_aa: CASSSGGYDYGYTF
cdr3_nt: TGTGCCAGCAGTAGTGGGGGATATGACTATGGCTACACCTTC

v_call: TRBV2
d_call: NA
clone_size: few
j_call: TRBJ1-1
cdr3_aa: CASSDNTEAFF
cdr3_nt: TGTGCCAGCAGTGATAACACTGAAGCTTTCTTT

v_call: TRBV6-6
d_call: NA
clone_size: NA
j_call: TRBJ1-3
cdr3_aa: CASSYSGSGNTIYF
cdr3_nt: TGTGCCAGCAGTTACTCGGGTTCTGGAAACACCATATATTTT

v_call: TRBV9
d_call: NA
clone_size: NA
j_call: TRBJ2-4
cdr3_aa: CASSSMQGAKNIQYF
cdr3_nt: TGTGCCAGCAGCTCTATGCAGGGCGCCAAAAACATTCAGTACTTC

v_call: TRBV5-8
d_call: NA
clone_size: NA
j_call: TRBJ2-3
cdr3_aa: CASSLRRLSDTQYF
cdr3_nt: TGTGCCAGCAGCTTGAGACGGTTGTCGGATACGCAGTATTTT

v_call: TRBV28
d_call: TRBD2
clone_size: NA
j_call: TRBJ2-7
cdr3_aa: CASSPAAGELYEQYF
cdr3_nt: TGTGCCAGCAGTCCCGCGGCGGGAGAACTGTACGAGCAGTACTTC

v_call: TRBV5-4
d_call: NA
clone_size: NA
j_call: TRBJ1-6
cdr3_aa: CASTLRKLSSYNSPLHF
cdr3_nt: TGTGCCAGCACCCTTCGGAAGTTAAGCTCCTATAATTCACCCCTCCACTTT

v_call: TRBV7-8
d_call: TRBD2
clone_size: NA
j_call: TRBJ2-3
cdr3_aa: CASSWLAGSTDTQYF
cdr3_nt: TGTGCCAGCAGCTGGTTAGCGGGGAGCACAGATACGCAGTATTTT